A selection of T cell receptor beta chains follows, all from one sample in a study of OX40 agonist ivuxolimab in advanced cancers. Using immunoSEQ multiplex PCR, the repertoire was profiled, and TCRdb retains in-frame clones only, with some absent. This repertoire shows 70,000 to 95,000 clones, about nine tenths found once; its top ten account for roughly 4%. Sequencing used CD4+ or CD8+ T cells sorted from blood, obtained in a trial of the OX40 agonist ivuxolimab. These receptor sequences come from an adult with an advanced solid tumor such as melanoma, head and neck, liver or kidney cancer. CDR3s include the opening cysteine and the closing phenylalanine or tryptophan. A D gene is named only where the DNA matches it firmly. A row's size may be missing; if present it is once, few, many or a size class.

CDR3 DNA: TGCGCCAGCAGCCCGGGCGACAGAAATAATTCACCCCTCCACTTT; CDR3 protein: CASSPGDRNNSPLHF; clone size: -; D gene: -; V gene: TRBV5-1; J gene: TRBJ1-6
CDR3 DNA: TGTGCCAGCAGCGTGAGGTCTACATTTAGTGAGCAGTACTTC; CDR3 protein: CASSVRSTFSEQYF; clone size: -; D gene: -; V gene: TRBV5-4; J gene: TRBJ2-7
CDR3 DNA: TGCGCCAGCAGACCTCAGACTAGCACAGATACGCAGTATTTT; CDR3 protein: CASRPQTSTDTQYF; clone size: -; D gene: -; V gene: TRBV5-1; J gene: TRBJ2-3
CDR3 DNA: TGTGCCAGCACCCGAGGACAGGGTACAGATACGCAGTATTTT; CDR3 protein: CASTRGQGTDTQYF; clone size: -; D gene: TRBD1; V gene: TRBV27; J gene: TRBJ2-3
CDR3 DNA: TGTGCCAGCAGCCCCGCTATCCTTAGCTATGGCTACACCTTC; CDR3 protein: CASSPAILSYGYTF; clone size: -; D gene: -; V gene: TRBV9; J gene: TRBJ1-2
CDR3 DNA: TGCGCCAGCAGCCAAGATGGGGGGTATGGGGATACTTCCTATGGCTACACCTTC; CDR3 protein: CASSQDGGYGDTSYGYTF; clone size: -; D gene: -; V gene: TRBV4-1; J gene: TRBJ1-2
CDR3 DNA: TGCAGCGCCCAGCGGGAGTTCAGCGGGGAGCTGTTTTTT; CDR3 protein: CSAQREFSGELFF; clone size: -; D gene: TRBD2; V gene: TRBV29-1; J gene: TRBJ2-2
CDR3 DNA: TGTGCCAGCAGGCCCGCCGGAGGGGATACGCAGTATTTT; CDR3 protein: CASRPAGGDTQYF; clone size: -; D gene: -; V gene: TRBV2; J gene: TRBJ2-3
CDR3 DNA: TGTGCCATCAGTGAGTCGGGGGGTCGGGCTAACTATGGCTACACCTTC; CDR3 protein: CAISESGGRANYGYTF; clone size: -; D gene: -; V gene: TRBV10-3; J gene: TRBJ1-2
CDR3 DNA: TGTGCCAGCAGTGAAACAGGGGACAAAAACATTCAGTACTTC; CDR3 protein: CASSETGDKNIQYF; clone size: -; D gene: TRBD1; V gene: TRBV25-1; J gene: TRBJ2-4
CDR3 DNA: TGTGCCAGCAGCTCGATAGCGGGAGTGGGTAGGAGTGAGCAGTTCTTC; CDR3 protein: CASSSIAGVGRSEQFF; clone size: -; D gene: TRBD2; V gene: TRBV6-6; J gene: TRBJ2-1
CDR3 DNA: TGTGCCAGCAGTTATCTGTATTCCGATACGCAGTATTTT; CDR3 protein: CASSYLYSDTQYF; clone size: -; D gene: -; V gene: TRBV6-6; J gene: TRBJ2-3
CDR3 DNA: TGTGCCAGTAGTTCCTTTAGTAGCAATCAGCCCCAGCATTTT; CDR3 protein: CASSSFSSNQPQHF; clone size: few; D gene: -; V gene: TRBV19; J gene: TRBJ1-5
CDR3 DNA: TGTGCCACCAGCAGACCCACCAGGACTAGCGGGATCATGGAGACCCAGTACTTC; CDR3 protein: CATSRPTRTSGIMETQYF; clone size: few; D gene: TRBD2; V gene: TRBV15; J gene: TRBJ2-5
CDR3 DNA: TGTGCCAGTAGAACCAACAGGGGGACCAACACAGATACGCAGTATTTT; CDR3 protein: CASRTNRGTNTDTQYF; clone size: few; D gene: TRBD1; V gene: TRBV19; J gene: TRBJ2-3
CDR3 DNA: TGTGCCAGCAGCTTAGAAGGCGGGGCTAGCGGGAGGGAGAATGAGCAGTTCTTC; CDR3 protein: CASSLEGGASGRENEQFF; clone size: -; D gene: TRBD2; V gene: TRBV7-2; J gene: TRBJ2-1
CDR3 DNA: TGTGCCAGCAGCCCGGGAGTTCTAGATACGCAGTATTTT; CDR3 protein: CASSPGVLDTQYF; clone size: -; D gene: -; V gene: TRBV7-3; J gene: TRBJ2-3
CDR3 DNA: TGTGCCAGCAGCTTCTCCCCGGGGGGGATCACTGAGCAGTTCTTC; CDR3 protein: CASSFSPGGITEQFF; clone size: -; D gene: TRBD2; V gene: TRBV5-6; J gene: TRBJ2-1
CDR3 DNA: TGTGCCATCAGTGAGCCAAGCGGGAGGGCCGGAACAGATACGCAGTATTTT; CDR3 protein: CAISEPSGRAGTDTQYF; clone size: -; D gene: TRBD2; V gene: TRBV10-3; J gene: TRBJ2-3
CDR3 DNA: TGTGCCAGCAGCGCCAGCCTAGCGGGAGGTCCTCCCGAGTACTTC; CDR3 protein: CASSASLAGGPPEYF; clone size: -; D gene: TRBD2; V gene: TRBV7-8; J gene: TRBJ2-7
CDR3 DNA: TGTGCCAGCTCCTCTGCGGGGGGAAGCTACGAGCAGTACTTC; CDR3 protein: CASSSAGGSYEQYF; clone size: -; D gene: TRBD2; V gene: TRBV18; J gene: TRBJ2-7
CDR3 DNA: TGTGCCACCAGCAGAGATCGAGGATACGAGCAGTACTTC; CDR3 protein: CATSRDRGYEQYF; clone size: -; D gene: -; V gene: TRBV15; J gene: TRBJ2-7
CDR3 DNA: TGTGCCAGCAGTTACTCGGACAGTTCCTATGGCTACACCTTC; CDR3 protein: CASSYSDSSYGYTF; clone size: -; D gene: -; V gene: TRBV6-4; J gene: TRBJ1-2
CDR3 DNA: TGTGCCAGCAGCTTAGGGGCCTCTGGAAACACCATATATTTT; CDR3 protein: CASSLGASGNTIYF; clone size: -; D gene: -; V gene: TRBV11-3; J gene: TRBJ1-3
CDR3 DNA: TGTGCCAGTAGTATCCGAGGGGGCTTCACTGATACGCAGTATTTT; CDR3 protein: CASSIRGGFTDTQYF; clone size: -; D gene: TRBD1; V gene: TRBV19; J gene: TRBJ2-3
CDR3 DNA: TGTGCCAGTAGTGTGACCGGGCAGCCCCAGCATTTT; CDR3 protein: CASSVTGQPQHF; clone size: few; D gene: -; V gene: TRBV19; J gene: TRBJ1-5
CDR3 DNA: TGTGCCAGCAGTTTAAGACAGGAAAGCGGGGGGGAGCTGTTTTTT; CDR3 protein: CASSLRQESGGELFF; clone size: -; D gene: -; V gene: TRBV28; J gene: TRBJ2-2
CDR3 DNA: TGTGCCAGCAGTCTACAGACCCAGGGGCCCCAGCATTTT; CDR3 protein: CASSLQTQGPQHF; clone size: -; D gene: -; V gene: TRBV6-5; J gene: TRBJ1-5
CDR3 DNA: TGCGCCAGCCAAGCGGGAGGGGGGAACACCGGGGAGCTGTTTTTT; CDR3 protein: CASQAGGGNTGELFF; clone size: -; D gene: TRBD2; V gene: TRBV5-1; J gene: TRBJ2-2
CDR3 DNA: TGTGCCAGCCCTCCCTCGGGACTAGCGGACGAAGATACGCAGTATTTT; CDR3 protein: CASPPSGLADEDTQYF; clone size: once; D gene: TRBD2; V gene: TRBV28; J gene: TRBJ2-3
CDR3 DNA: TGTGCCAGCAGCTTTACAGGGGCGGAGACCCAGTACTTC; CDR3 protein: CASSFTGAETQYF; clone size: once; D gene: TRBD1; V gene: TRBV7-9; J gene: TRBJ2-5
CDR3 DNA: TGTGCCAGCAGTACTCATAAACAGACAGGGCCCACTGAAGCTTTCTTT; CDR3 protein: CASSTHKQTGPTEAFF; clone size: -; D gene: TRBD1; V gene: TRBV28; J gene: TRBJ1-1
CDR3 DNA: TGTGCCAGCACCAAGTTTAGCCTAGCGGGAGACGGGGAGCAGTACTTC; CDR3 protein: CASTKFSLAGDGEQYF; clone size: -; D gene: TRBD2; V gene: TRBV11-2; J gene: TRBJ2-7
CDR3 DNA: TGTGCCAGTAGTCTAGGGACTAGCGGGAGTAACACCGGGGAGCTGTTTTTT; CDR3 protein: CASSLGTSGSNTGELFF; clone size: -; D gene: TRBD2; V gene: TRBV19; J gene: TRBJ2-2
CDR3 DNA: TGTGCCAGTAGAAAAGGGCCGGCCAATCAGCCCCAGCATTTT; CDR3 protein: CASRKGPANQPQHF; clone size: -; D gene: -; V gene: TRBV19; J gene: TRBJ1-5
CDR3 DNA: TGCGCCAGCAGCTTGAATCCGGGAAGCTCCTACGAGCAGTACTTC; CDR3 protein: CASSLNPGSSYEQYF; clone size: -; D gene: -; V gene: TRBV5-1; J gene: TRBJ2-7
CDR3 DNA: TGTGCCAGCAGCCCGGACTTCTACGAGCAGTACTTC; CDR3 protein: CASSPDFYEQYF; clone size: -; D gene: -; V gene: TRBV7-2; J gene: TRBJ2-7
CDR3 DNA: TGTGCCAGCAGTTTATTCGATCAACAGGGCGAGCAGTACTTC; CDR3 protein: CASSLFDQQGEQYF; clone size: -; D gene: -; V gene: TRBV27; J gene: TRBJ2-7
CDR3 DNA: TGTGCCAGCAGCAAAGGCGGCTATGGCTACACCTTC; CDR3 protein: CASSKGGYGYTF; clone size: -; D gene: -; V gene: TRBV21-1; J gene: TRBJ1-2
CDR3 DNA: TGTGCCAGTAGTATGGAGGAGACCCAGTACTTC; CDR3 protein: CASSMEETQYF; clone size: -; D gene: -; V gene: TRBV19; J gene: TRBJ2-5
CDR3 DNA: TGTGCCAGCGGTAAGGGCGGGAGGGCCTACAATGAGCAGTTCTTC; CDR3 protein: CASGKGGRAYNEQFF; clone size: -; D gene: TRBD2; V gene: TRBV11-2; J gene: TRBJ2-1
CDR3 DNA: TGTGCCAGCAGGGACCTTAGCTCCTACAATGAGCAGTTCTTC; CDR3 protein: CASRDLSSYNEQFF; clone size: -; D gene: -; V gene: TRBV6-1; J gene: TRBJ2-1
CDR3 DNA: TGCGCCAGCAGCCCCGGGGGAGGCACTGAAGCTTTCTTT; CDR3 protein: CASSPGGGTEAFF; clone size: -; D gene: -; V gene: TRBV10-2; J gene: TRBJ1-1
CDR3 DNA: TGTGCCAGCGCAAGGGGACACCAAGAGACCCAGTACTTC; CDR3 protein: CASARGHQETQYF; clone size: -; D gene: -; V gene: TRBV11-2; J gene: TRBJ2-5
CDR3 DNA: TGTGCCACCAGCAGAGACCACGGGTACACCGGGGAGCTGTTTTTT; CDR3 protein: CATSRDHGYTGELFF; clone size: -; D gene: -; V gene: TRBV15; J gene: TRBJ2-2
CDR3 DNA: TGTGCCATCACCTCGACAGGGGAATCCTATGGCTACACCTTC; CDR3 protein: CAITSTGESYGYTF; clone size: -; D gene: TRBD1; V gene: TRBV10-3; J gene: TRBJ1-2
CDR3 DNA: TGTGCCACCAGCAGAGATCCCGCAGCGTCGGGTAATGAGCAGTTCTTC; CDR3 protein: CATSRDPAASGNEQFF; clone size: -; D gene: -; V gene: TRBV15; J gene: TRBJ2-1
CDR3 DNA: TGTGCCAGCAGCTTGGCATTATCCGCATCCTACGAGCAGTACTTC; CDR3 protein: CASSLALSASYEQYF; clone size: -; D gene: -; V gene: TRBV5-4; J gene: TRBJ2-7